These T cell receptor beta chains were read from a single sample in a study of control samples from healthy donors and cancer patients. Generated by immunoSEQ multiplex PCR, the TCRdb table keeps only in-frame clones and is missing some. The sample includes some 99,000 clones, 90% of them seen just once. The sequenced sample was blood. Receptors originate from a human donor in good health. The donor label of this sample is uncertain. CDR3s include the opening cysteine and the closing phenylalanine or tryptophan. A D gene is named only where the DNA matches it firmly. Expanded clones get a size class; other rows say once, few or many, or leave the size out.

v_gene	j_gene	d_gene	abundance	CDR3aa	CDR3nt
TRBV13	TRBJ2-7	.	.	CASSSSVMPGLLYEQYF	TGTGCCAGCAGCTCATCCGTTATGCCGGGACTCCTCTACGAGCAGTACTTC
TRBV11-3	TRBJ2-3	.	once	CASSPGTFLGGTDTQYF	TGTGCCAGCAGCCCCGGGACATTCCTGGGAGGCACAGATACGCAGTATTTT
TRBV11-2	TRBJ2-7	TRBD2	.	CASSSSGGSYEQYF	TGTGCCAGCAGCTCGAGCGGGGGTTCCTACGAGCAGTACTTC
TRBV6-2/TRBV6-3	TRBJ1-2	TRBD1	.	CASSDNPTGLIGYTF	TGTGCCAGCAGTGACAACCCGACAGGGTTAATAGGGTACACCTTC
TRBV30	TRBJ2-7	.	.	CAWSVLVTGEQYF	TGTGCCTGGAGTGTACTAGTTACTGGCGAGCAGTACTTC
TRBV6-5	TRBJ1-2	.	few	CASSSSMWDGYTF	TGTGCCAGCAGTTCCTCTATGTGGGATGGCTACACCTTC
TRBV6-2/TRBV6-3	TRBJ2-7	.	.	CASSLRDYEQYF	TGTGCCAGCAGTTTGCGAGATTACGAGCAGTACTTC
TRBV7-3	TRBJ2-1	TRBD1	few	CASSPATGSREQFF	TGTGCCAGCAGCCCCGCGACAGGGAGCCGTGAGCAGTTCTTC
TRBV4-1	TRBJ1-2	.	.	CASSQDPAMGYGYTF	TGCGCCAGCAGCCAAGATCCTGCAATGGGCTATGGCTACACCTTC
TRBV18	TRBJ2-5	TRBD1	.	CASSPRTGGGETQYF	TGTGCCAGCTCACCAAGGACAGGGGGCGGAGAGACCCAGTACTTC
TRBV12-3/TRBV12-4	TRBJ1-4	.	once	CASSAEREKLFF	TGTGCCAGCAGTGCCGAGAGGGAAAAACTGTTTTTT
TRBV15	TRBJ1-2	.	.	CATSRTGTNHGYTF	TGTGCCACCAGCAGAACAGGGACAAACCATGGCTACACCTTC
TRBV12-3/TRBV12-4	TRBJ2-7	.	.	CASSAGVEQYF	TGTGCCAGCAGTGCAGGGGTAGAGCAGTACTTC
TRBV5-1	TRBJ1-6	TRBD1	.	CASSPGVDRGYNSPLHF	TGCGCCAGCAGCCCGGGCGTGGACAGGGGGTATAATTCACCCCTCCACTTT
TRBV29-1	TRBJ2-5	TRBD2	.	CSVAGGVFPEETQYF	TGCAGCGTTGCGGGAGGGGTTTTCCCCGAAGAGACCCAGTACTTC
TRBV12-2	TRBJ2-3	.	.	CASRLVGADTQYF	TGTGCAAGTCGCTTAGTGGGGGCAGATACGCAGTATTTT
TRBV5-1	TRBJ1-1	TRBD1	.	CASSYDGTGLSEAFF	TGCGCCAGCAGCTATGACGGGACAGGGTTGTCTGAAGCTTTCTTT
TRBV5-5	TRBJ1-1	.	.	CASSRGNTEAFF	TGTGCCAGCAGCAGAGGGAACACTGAAGCTTTCTTT
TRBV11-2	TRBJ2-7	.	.	CASSLVRVSHEQYF	TGTGCCAGCAGCTTAGTCAGGGTCTCCCACGAGCAGTACTTC
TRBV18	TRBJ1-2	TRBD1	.	CASSPQGQNYGYTF	TGTGCCAGCTCACCACAGGGACAGAACTATGGCTACACCTTC
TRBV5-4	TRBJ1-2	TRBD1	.	CASSPRDRGFGYTF	TGTGCCAGCAGCCCCCGGGACAGGGGGTTCGGCTACACCTTC
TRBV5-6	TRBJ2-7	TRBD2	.	CASSLETSGLSYEQYF	TGTGCCAGCAGCTTGGAGACTAGCGGGCTCTCCTACGAGCAGTACTTC
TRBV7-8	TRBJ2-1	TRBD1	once	CASSPVDRGTYNEQFF	TGTGCCAGCAGCCCGGTGGACAGGGGAACCTACAATGAGCAGTTCTTC
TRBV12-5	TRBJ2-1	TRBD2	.	CASGFIGLAGAFRSYNEQFF	TGTGCTAGTGGTTTCATAGGACTAGCGGGGGCCTTTCGCTCCTACAATGAGCAGTTCTTC
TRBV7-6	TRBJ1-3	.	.	CASSFGTPPGNTIYF	TGTGCCAGCAGCTTTGGGACACCACCTGGAAACACCATATATTTT
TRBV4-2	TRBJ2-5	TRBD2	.	CASSQDQTSGGSQETQYF	TGTGCCAGCAGCCAAGATCAGACTAGCGGGGGGTCCCAAGAGACCCAGTACTTC
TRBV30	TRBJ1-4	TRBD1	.	CACNLQGANEKLFF	TGTGCCTGCAATCTCCAGGGGGCTAATGAAAAACTGTTTTTT
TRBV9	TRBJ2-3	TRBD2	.	CASSPGVAGGLTATQYF	TGTGCCAGCAGCCCGGGGGTAGCGGGGGGTTTAACGGCTACGCAGTATTTT
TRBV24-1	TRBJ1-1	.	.	CATSDERYTEAFF	TGTGCCACCAGTGACGAACGTTACACTGAAGCTTTCTTT
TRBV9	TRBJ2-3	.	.	CASSVSSEATDTQYF	TGTGCCAGCAGCGTAAGTTCTGAGGCCACAGATACGCAGTATTTT
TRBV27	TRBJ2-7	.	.	CASSWKESYEQYF	TGTGCCAGCAGTTGGAAGGAATCCTACGAGCAGTACTTC
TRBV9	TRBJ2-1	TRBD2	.	CASSPSGRDVEQFF	TGTGCCAGCAGCCCCTCGGGGAGGGATGTTGAGCAGTTCTTC
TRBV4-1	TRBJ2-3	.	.	CASSQPRGAITDTQYF	TGCGCCAGCAGCCAACCTCGGGGGGCTATCACAGATACGCAGTATTTT